This entry concerns a single T cell receptor (beta chain). The antigen is undetermined. V was trimmed by 3 bases and J by 8 bases, leaving 14 bases between them. This CDR3 is built from 14 residues. From germline, CDR1 is MNHNS and CDR2 SASEGT. The template was RNA from unsorted bulk tissue. The normal lung tissue was taken more than 3 cm from the tumor edge. Newly diagnosed lung cancer patients had thoracic surgery in China, August–late 2014, without prior chemotherapy. The sample originates from a study of tumor and adjacent non-tumor tissue in lung cancer. Overall study: The patients, around 9 men and roughly 5 women, were roughly 30 to 76 with stage I to III disease. Study results and caveats: Tumor repertoires had a smaller top 100 clone share than normal lung.

TCRbeta libraries were built with three rounds of nested PCR, modified from ARM-PCR. In TCRdb, the multiplex PCR reads were re-called with MiXCR into one record per CDR3 protein. The sample contains tens of thousands of distinct CDR3 sequences, about 56% of which appear only once. This chain uses TRBV6-1 with TRBJ2-4; tentatively, D is TRBD2 (6 bases). Source material: distant non-tumor lung tissue. The clonotype comes from a man between 65 and 80 years old with non-small cell lung cancer. The CDR3 nucleotides read TGTGCCAGCAGTGATGGGACTGGGGAAGACATTCAGTACTTC. As protein: CASSDGTGEDIQYF.